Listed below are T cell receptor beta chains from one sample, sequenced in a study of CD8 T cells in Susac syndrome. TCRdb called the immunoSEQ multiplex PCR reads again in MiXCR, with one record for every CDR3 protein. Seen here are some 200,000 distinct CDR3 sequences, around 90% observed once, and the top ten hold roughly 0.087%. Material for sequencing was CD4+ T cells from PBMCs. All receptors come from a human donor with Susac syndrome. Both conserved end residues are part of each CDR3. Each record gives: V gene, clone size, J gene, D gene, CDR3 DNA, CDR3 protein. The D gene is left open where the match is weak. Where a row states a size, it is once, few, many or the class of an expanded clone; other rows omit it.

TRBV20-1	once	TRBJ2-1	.	TGCAGTGCTAGAGACGCGGGGACCTACAATGAGCAGTTCTTC	CSARDAGTYNEQFF
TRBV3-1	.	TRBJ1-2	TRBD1	TGTGCCAGCAGCCCCCTTTCGACAGGGGATGGCTACACCTTC	CASSPLSTGDGYTF
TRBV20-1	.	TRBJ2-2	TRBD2	TGCAGTGGGACTAGCGGGGCGGGAACCGGGGAGCTGTTTTTT	CSGTSGAGTGELFF
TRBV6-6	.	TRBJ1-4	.	TGTGCCACCGATGGAAGAGAGCTGACAGGAGATGAAAAACTGTTTTTT	CATDGRELTGDEKLFF
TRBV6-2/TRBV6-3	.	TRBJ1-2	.	TGTGCCAGCAGGCGGACGGGGAACTATGGCTACACCTTC	CASRRTGNYGYTF
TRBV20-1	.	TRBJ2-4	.	TGCAGTGCTAGAGTGGAGGGAGCCAAAAACATTCAGTACTTC	CSARVEGAKNIQYF
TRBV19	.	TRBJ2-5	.	TGTGCCAGTAGTCTCACAGCACTTTTTCAAGAGACCCAGTACTTC	CASSLTALFQETQYF
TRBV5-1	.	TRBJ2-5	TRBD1	TGCGCCAGCTCAAGACAGGGGGAAACCCAGTACTTC	CASSRQGETQYF
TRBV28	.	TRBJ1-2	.	TGTGCCAGCAGCCGGACAAAAGTATATGGCTACACCTTC	CASSRTKVYGYTF
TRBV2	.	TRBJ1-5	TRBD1	TGTGCCAGCAGCCGCGGGACAGGGACGGAAGGTCCCCAGCATTTT	CASSRGTGTEGPQHF
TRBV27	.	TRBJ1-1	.	TGTGCCAGCAGTTGGGGCAGGGGTAACACTGAAGCTTTCTTT	CASSWGRGNTEAFF
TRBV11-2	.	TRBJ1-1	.	TGTGCCAGCAGCTTAGACCCCTCCGGGACACCCGAAGCTTTCTTT	CASSLDPSGTPEAFF
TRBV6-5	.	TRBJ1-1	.	TGTGCCAGCAGTCATAGAGACAGACACACTGAAGCTTTCTTT	CASSHRDRHTEAFF
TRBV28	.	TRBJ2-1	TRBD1	TGTGCCACAAGCCGGGACAGGGGTGGTAATGAGCAGTTCTTC	CATSRDRGGNEQFF
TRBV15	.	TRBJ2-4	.	TGTGCCACCAGCAGAGATCCGCAGGGCTCGACCAAAAACATTCAGTACTTC	CATSRDPQGSTKNIQYF
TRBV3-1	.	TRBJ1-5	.	TGTGCCAGCAGCCAAGGACACCTGCGGGGTCAGCCCCAGCATTTT	CASSQGHLRGQPQHF
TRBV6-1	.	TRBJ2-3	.	TGTGCCAGCAAAACAGACAGGCTCCGTGATACGCAGTATTTT	CASKTDRLRDTQYF
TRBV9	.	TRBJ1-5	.	TGTGCCAGCAGCGTAGCGGGGGGGGGTTCGGGCAATCAGCCCCAGCATTTT	CASSVAGGGSGNQPQHF
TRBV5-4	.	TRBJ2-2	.	TGTGCCAGCAGCTTGGAGTCTTTTTACACCGGGGAGCTGTTTTTT	CASSLESFYTGELFF
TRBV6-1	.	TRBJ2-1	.	TGTGCCAGCAGTGAAGTGGGCTCCTACAATGAGCAGTTCTTC	CASSEVGSYNEQFF
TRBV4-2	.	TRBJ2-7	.	TGTGCCAGCAGCCGGGGCTACGAGCAGTACTTC	CASSRGYEQYF
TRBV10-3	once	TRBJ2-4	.	TGTGCCATCAGTGAACCGAGGAAAAACATTCAGTACTTC	CAISEPRKNIQYF
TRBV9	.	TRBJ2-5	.	TGTGCCAGCAGCGTAGAGGTTTATAACCAAGAGACCCAGTACTTC	CASSVEVYNQETQYF
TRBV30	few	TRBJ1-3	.	TGTGCCTGGAGTAACCAGGGTTCTGGAAACACCATATATTTT	CAWSNQGSGNTIYF
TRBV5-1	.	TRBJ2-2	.	TGCGCCAGCAGCTCGTCGGCTAAACTCACCGGGGAGCTGTTTTTT	CASSSSAKLTGELFF
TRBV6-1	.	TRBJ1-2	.	TGTGCCAGCGCCAGGAGGGACCTAGTTGGAGGCTACACCTTC	CASARRDLVGGYTF
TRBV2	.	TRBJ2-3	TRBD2	TGTGCCAGCACTCCGGGACTAGCGGGAGGAGGACGCGCAGATACGCAGTATTTT	CASTPGLAGGGRADTQYF
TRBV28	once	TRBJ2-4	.	TGTGCCAGCATCAGCCCCGGGGACATTCAGTACTTC	CASISPGDIQYF
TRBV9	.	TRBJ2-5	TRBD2	TGTGCCAGCAGCGTAGTAGCGGGGGTCGGGGAGACCCAGTACTTC	CASSVVAGVGETQYF
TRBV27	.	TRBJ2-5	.	TGTGCCAGCAGTTCCGGGACCGGCTTCCAAGAGACCCAGTACTTC	CASSSGTGFQETQYF
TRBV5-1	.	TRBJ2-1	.	TGCGCCAGCAGCACCGGACTAGGGGGCTATGAGCAGTTCTTC	CASSTGLGGYEQFF
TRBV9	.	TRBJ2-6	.	TGTGCCAGCAGCCCGATGGGTTCTGGGGCCAACGTCCTGACTTTC	CASSPMGSGANVLTF
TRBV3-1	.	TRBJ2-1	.	TGTGCCAGCAGCCAAGAAACGGGAGTCAAGAATGAGCAGTTCTTC	CASSQETGVKNEQFF
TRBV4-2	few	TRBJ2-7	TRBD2	TGTGCCAGCAGCCAAGACCGCGGGAGTAACGAGCAGTACTTC	CASSQDRGSNEQYF
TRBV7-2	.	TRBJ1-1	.	TGTGCCAGCAGCTTAGAGGGGCAGGGGTTTACTGAAGCTTTCTTT	CASSLEGQGFTEAFF
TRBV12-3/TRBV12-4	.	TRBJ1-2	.	TGTGCCAGCAGTCAACAGGGAGGCTATGGCTACACCTTC	CASSQQGGYGYTF
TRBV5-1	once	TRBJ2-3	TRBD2	TGCGCCAGCAGCCCCGCACTAGCGGGGGTCACAGATACGCAGTATTTT	CASSPALAGVTDTQYF
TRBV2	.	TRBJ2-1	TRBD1	TGTGCCAGCAGCGACAGGGATTTATACAATGAGCAGTTCTTC	CASSDRDLYNEQFF
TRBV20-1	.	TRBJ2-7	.	TGCAGTGCTCTAATTAAGAACAGGGCCTACGAGCAGTACTTC	CSALIKNRAYEQYF
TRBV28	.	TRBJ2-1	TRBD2	TGTGCCAGCAGTCTCTCTAGCGGGAGGGGAGCCTACAATGAGCAGTTCTTC	CASSLSSGRGAYNEQFF
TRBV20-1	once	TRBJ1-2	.	TGCAGTGCTATGGGAGGGGCGCAGGGCTACACCTTC	CSAMGGAQGYTF
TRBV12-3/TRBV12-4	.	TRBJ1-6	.	TGTGCCAGCAGTCGCGGCCAGGGGAGCTCCTATAATTCACCCCTCCACTTT	CASSRGQGSSYNSPLHF
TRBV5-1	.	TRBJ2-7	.	TGCGCCAGCAGCTTGGAGTCCGGGCAGGAGTACGAGCAGTACTTC	CASSLESGQEYEQYF
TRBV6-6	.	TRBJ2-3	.	TGTGCCAGCAGTCACCCTACTAGCACAGATACGCAGTATTTT	CASSHPTSTDTQYF
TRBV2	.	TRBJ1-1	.	TGTGCCAGCAGTGACGGACCCACTGAAGCTTTCTTT	CASSDGPTEAFF
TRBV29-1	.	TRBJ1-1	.	TGCAGCGGTCACGCCGGGACGGGGAACACTGAAGCTTTCTTT	CSGHAGTGNTEAFF
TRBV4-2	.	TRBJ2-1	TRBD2	TGTGCCAGCAGCCAAGTTGCTAGCGGGGTGTACAATGAGCAGTTCTTC	CASSQVASGVYNEQFF
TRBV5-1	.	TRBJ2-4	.	TGCGCCAGCAGCTTGGATGCGGGAACCAACCCGACTCAGTACTTC	CASSLDAGTNPTQYF
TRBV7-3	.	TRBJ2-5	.	TGTGCCAGCAGCTTAACCTCCCTGGAGACCCAGTACTTC	CASSLTSLETQYF
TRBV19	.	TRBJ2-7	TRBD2	TGTGCCAGTAGTGCCCATGGGACTAGCGGGAGGCCCGACTCCTACGAGCAGTACTTC	CASSAHGTSGRPDSYEQYF
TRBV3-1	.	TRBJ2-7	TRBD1	TGTGCCAGCAGCCAAGTATCCAGGGGGTCAGGTGAGCAGTACTTC	CASSQVSRGSGEQYF
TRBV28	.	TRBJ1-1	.	TGTGCCAGCAGTTTTACGGGACTGAGGGGATCTGAAGCTTTCTTT	CASSFTGLRGSEAFF
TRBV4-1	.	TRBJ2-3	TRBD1	TGCGCCAGCAGCCAAGAGGGGACAGGGGGCCTGGGTACGCAGTATTTT	CASSQEGTGGLGTQYF
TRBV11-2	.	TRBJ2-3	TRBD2	TGTGCCAGCAGCTTGCCGGGACTAGCAACAGATACGCAGTATTTT	CASSLPGLATDTQYF
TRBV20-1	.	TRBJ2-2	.	TGCAGTGCTAGAGATGGGGGCGCAGGGGGGGCCGGGGAGCTGTTTTTT	CSARDGGAGGAGELFF
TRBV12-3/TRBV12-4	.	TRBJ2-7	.	TGTGCCAGCAGTACAAGACGAGACGAGCAGTACTTC	CASSTRRDEQYF
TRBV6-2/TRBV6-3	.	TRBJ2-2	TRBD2	TGTGCCAGCAGTTATCCCCGCGGGAGGACCTTGAACACCGGGGAGCTGTTTTTT	CASSYPRGRTLNTGELFF
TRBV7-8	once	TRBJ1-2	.	TGTGCCAGCAGCTTACGGTTCCGCCAAAACCTGATAAGACCCTATGGCTACACCTTC	CASSLRFRQNLIRPYGYTF